The rows below give T cell receptor beta chains drawn from one sample of a study of cytotoxic CD8 clonotypes in ibrutinib-treated CLL. Only in-frame clones appear in the TCRdb table, and some are missing; sequencing was by immunoSEQ multiplex PCR. Here the sample spans thousands of clones, roughly 55% being singletons. The sequenced sample was PBMCs, obtained before ibrutinib treatment. These receptors came from a human donor with chronic lymphocytic leukemia. Both conserved end residues are part of each CDR3. The D gene is left open where the match is weak. Clone size is not always given. Where it is, it says once, few, many or a class for expanded clones.

J gene: TRBJ2-3
D gene: TRBD2
clone size: .
V gene: TRBV30
CDR3 DNA: TGTGCCTGGAGCTCCACTAGCGGACGGGGGGATACGCAGTATTTT
CDR3 protein: CAWSSTSGRGDTQYF

J gene: TRBJ2-2
D gene: .
clone size: .
V gene: TRBV28
CDR3 DNA: TGTGCCAGCAGTGTACTTCAGGGGCGCACCGGGGAGCTGTTTTTT
CDR3 protein: CASSVLQGRTGELFF

J gene: TRBJ1-1
D gene: .
clone size: .
V gene: TRBV5-1
CDR3 DNA: TGCGCCAGCAGCTCGACCAGGGAGTGGGTGAACACTGAAGCTTTCTTT
CDR3 protein: CASSSTREWVNTEAFF

J gene: TRBJ1-6
D gene: .
clone size: .
V gene: TRBV18
CDR3 DNA: TGTGCCAGCTCACCACAATACCCGACGCCAAATTCACCCCTCCACTTT
CDR3 protein: CASSPQYPTPNSPLHF

J gene: TRBJ1-1
D gene: .
clone size: .
V gene: TRBV6-5
CDR3 DNA: TGTGCCAGCAGTTACGCCACTTTCACCATGAACACTGAAGCTTTCTTT
CDR3 protein: CASSYATFTMNTEAFF

J gene: TRBJ1-3
D gene: .
clone size: .
V gene: TRBV9
CDR3 DNA: TGTGCCAGCAGCGTAGCGGGGGCCGGTGGAAACACCATATATTTT
CDR3 protein: CASSVAGAGGNTIYF

J gene: TRBJ1-5
D gene: TRBD1
clone size: few
V gene: TRBV11-2
CDR3 DNA: TGTGCCAGCAGCTTAGGAGACAGGGGTCAGCCCCAGCATTTT
CDR3 protein: CASSLGDRGQPQHF

J gene: TRBJ2-5
D gene: .
clone size: .
V gene: TRBV30
CDR3 DNA: TGTGCCTGGAGTGTAGTAGAATGGAGCGTACGGGAGACCCAGTACTTC
CDR3 protein: CAWSVVEWSVRETQYF

J gene: TRBJ2-6
D gene: .
clone size: .
V gene: TRBV4-2
CDR3 DNA: TGTGCCAGCAGCCAAGAGGCTCGGGGGCCCCGCTCTGGGGCCAACGTCCTGACTTTC
CDR3 protein: CASSQEARGPRSGANVLTF

J gene: TRBJ2-3
D gene: TRBD2
clone size: .
V gene: TRBV10-3
CDR3 DNA: TGTGCCATCAGTGAGCCCCCGGGACTAGCGGCAGATACGCAGTATTTT
CDR3 protein: CAISEPPGLAADTQYF

J gene: TRBJ1-5
D gene: TRBD1
clone size: few
V gene: TRBV7-6
CDR3 DNA: TGTGCCAGCAGCCGCGTGACAGGGGGCAATCAGCCCCAGCATTTT
CDR3 protein: CASSRVTGGNQPQHF

J gene: TRBJ1-5
D gene: .
clone size: .
V gene: TRBV9
CDR3 DNA: TGTGCCAGCAGCGTAGCTGAGGGCCTTAATCAGCCCCAGCATTTT
CDR3 protein: CASSVAEGLNQPQHF

J gene: TRBJ2-7
D gene: .
clone size: once
V gene: TRBV27
CDR3 DNA: TGTGCCAGCTGCATCTCCTACGAGCAGTACTTC
CDR3 protein: CASCISYEQYF

J gene: TRBJ1-2
D gene: .
clone size: few
V gene: TRBV5-1
CDR3 DNA: TGCGCCAGCAGCTTGACGCATAACTATGGCTACACCTTC
CDR3 protein: CASSLTHNYGYTF

J gene: TRBJ2-3
D gene: .
clone size: .
V gene: TRBV5-6
CDR3 DNA: TGTGCCAGCAGCCTGTCCGGGCCGGGTACGCAGTATTTT
CDR3 protein: CASSLSGPGTQYF

J gene: TRBJ2-3
D gene: TRBD2
clone size: few
V gene: TRBV9
CDR3 DNA: TGTGCCAGCAGCGGGGGCGGGAGGAAACGCACAGATACGCAGTATTTT
CDR3 protein: CASSGGGRKRTDTQYF

J gene: TRBJ2-1
D gene: .
clone size: few
V gene: TRBV5-5
CDR3 DNA: TGTGCCAGCAGCTTGAGGCACGAGCAGTTCTTC
CDR3 protein: CASSLRHEQFF

J gene: TRBJ1-3
D gene: TRBD1
clone size: few
V gene: TRBV29-1
CDR3 DNA: TGCAGCGTCGTAGGGACAGGGACTGGAAACACCATATATTTT
CDR3 protein: CSVVGTGTGNTIYF

J gene: TRBJ2-7
D gene: .
clone size: .
V gene: TRBV15
CDR3 DNA: TGTGCCACTTCCCTCCGGAGAAATAACGAGCAGTACTTC
CDR3 protein: CATSLRRNNEQYF

J gene: TRBJ2-5
D gene: .
clone size: .
V gene: TRBV4-1
CDR3 DNA: TGCGCCAGCAGCCAAGGTCTTAGGGGACTGTACCAAGAGACCCAGTACTTC
CDR3 protein: CASSQGLRGLYQETQYF

J gene: TRBJ1-1
D gene: .
clone size: .
V gene: TRBV30
CDR3 DNA: TGTGCCTGGGGCCTACGCACATTTATGAACACTGAAGCTTTCTTT
CDR3 protein: CAWGLRTFMNTEAFF

J gene: TRBJ1-1
D gene: TRBD1
clone size: .
V gene: TRBV19
CDR3 DNA: TGTGCCAGTAGTATAGGACAGGGGGGCACTGAAGCTTTCTTT
CDR3 protein: CASSIGQGGTEAFF

J gene: TRBJ1-2
D gene: .
clone size: .
V gene: TRBV27
CDR3 DNA: TGTGCCAGCAGTCGCAAATACTCCCCGGACAGCTATGGCTACACCTTC
CDR3 protein: CASSRKYSPDSYGYTF

J gene: TRBJ1-1
D gene: .
clone size: .
V gene: TRBV19
CDR3 DNA: TGTGCCAGTAGTACTTATTCGACAGGAAACACTGAAGCTTTCTTT
CDR3 protein: CASSTYSTGNTEAFF

J gene: TRBJ1-5
D gene: .
clone size: few
V gene: TRBV2
CDR3 DNA: TGTGCCAGCAGTGAAGCTTTTCAGCCCCAGCATTTT
CDR3 protein: CASSEAFQPQHF

J gene: TRBJ1-1
D gene: .
clone size: once
V gene: TRBV4-1
CDR3 DNA: TGCGCCAGTGGGCTACCGGGGCCAGAAGCTTTCTTT
CDR3 protein: CASGLPGPEAFF

J gene: TRBJ1-1
D gene: .
clone size: few
V gene: TRBV29-1
CDR3 DNA: TGCAGCGTTGCAGACATTGAAGCTTTCTTT
CDR3 protein: CSVADIEAFF

J gene: TRBJ2-2
D gene: .
clone size: .
V gene: TRBV2
CDR3 DNA: TGTGCCAGCAGAAAAGACAGGAACACCGGGGAGCTGTTTTTT
CDR3 protein: CASRKDRNTGELFF

J gene: TRBJ1-3
D gene: .
clone size: .
V gene: TRBV11-2
CDR3 DNA: TGTGCCAGCAGGGGTACGGGAAACACCATATATTTT
CDR3 protein: CASRGTGNTIYF

J gene: TRBJ2-7
D gene: .
clone size: .
V gene: TRBV30
CDR3 DNA: TGTGCCTGGAGTGTACGGGGACTCGAACCCTACGAGCAGTACTTC
CDR3 protein: CAWSVRGLEPYEQYF

J gene: TRBJ2-7
D gene: TRBD2
clone size: .
V gene: TRBV2
CDR3 DNA: TGTGCCTTCCTAGGCGGGACAGGGACTAGCGGGAGATTCTACGAGCAGTACTTC
CDR3 protein: CAFLGGTGTSGRFYEQYF

J gene: TRBJ1-2
D gene: TRBD1
clone size: .
V gene: TRBV29-1
CDR3 DNA: TGCAGCGTTGAAAGGGGGCCATATGGCTACACCTTC
CDR3 protein: CSVERGPYGYTF

J gene: TRBJ2-7
D gene: TRBD1
clone size: .
V gene: TRBV15
CDR3 DNA: TGTGCCACCAGCAGAGGAGGGACAGCAGCCTACGAGCAGTACTTC
CDR3 protein: CATSRGGTAAYEQYF

J gene: TRBJ1-2
D gene: TRBD1
clone size: .
V gene: TRBV6-6
CDR3 DNA: TGTGCCAGCCTCCCCCGGGACAGGGGTTTTAACTATGGCTACACCTTC
CDR3 protein: CASLPRDRGFNYGYTF

J gene: TRBJ1-4
D gene: TRBD1
clone size: .
V gene: TRBV30
CDR3 DNA: TGTGCCTGGAGGGATGAAACGACAGGGGGCAAAAAACTGTTTTTT
CDR3 protein: CAWRDETTGGKKLFF

J gene: TRBJ2-1
D gene: .
clone size: .
V gene: TRBV15
CDR3 DNA: TGTGCCACCAGCAGAGAGACACGTCTGGGGGGGCGTGGGCAGTTCTTC
CDR3 protein: CATSRETRLGGRGQFF

J gene: TRBJ1-3
D gene: .
clone size: few
V gene: TRBV6-1
CDR3 DNA: TGTGCCAGCAGACCTAGACAGGCCTCTGGAAACACCATATATTTT
CDR3 protein: CASRPRQASGNTIYF

J gene: TRBJ1-1
D gene: TRBD1
clone size: once
V gene: TRBV10-2
CDR3 DNA: TGCGCCGCCGTGGCGCAGGGGGCCACTGAAGCTTTCTTT
CDR3 protein: CAAVAQGATEAFF

J gene: TRBJ2-6
D gene: TRBD2
clone size: .
V gene: TRBV11-2
CDR3 DNA: TGTGCCAGCGGCGGGGGGGCCTCTGGGGCCAACGTCCTGACTTTC
CDR3 protein: CASGGGASGANVLTF

J gene: TRBJ2-3
D gene: .
clone size: .
V gene: TRBV6-1
CDR3 DNA: TGTGCCAGCAGTCCACGGACGGACAACACAGATACGCAGTATTTT
CDR3 protein: CASSPRTDNTDTQYF

J gene: TRBJ1-2
D gene: TRBD1
clone size: .
V gene: TRBV27
CDR3 DNA: TGTGCCAGCAGTCCGTCGACAGGGGGCTATGGCTACACCTTC
CDR3 protein: CASSPSTGGYGYTF

J gene: TRBJ1-5
D gene: .
clone size: .
V gene: TRBV6-1
CDR3 DNA: TGTGCCAGCAGTGAACCGGGAATAGGCAATCAGCCCCAGCATTTT
CDR3 protein: CASSEPGIGNQPQHF

J gene: TRBJ2-3
D gene: .
clone size: .
V gene: TRBV4-1
CDR3 DNA: TGCGCCAGCAGCCAGATAACAGGGGGGGTAGCAGATACGCAGTATTTT
CDR3 protein: CASSQITGGVADTQYF

J gene: TRBJ1-2
D gene: .
clone size: .
V gene: TRBV5-4
CDR3 DNA: TGTGCCAGCAGCCGGACAGCTTACGACTATGGCTACACCTTC
CDR3 protein: CASSRTAYDYGYTF

J gene: TRBJ1-3
D gene: .
clone size: .
V gene: TRBV6-5
CDR3 DNA: TGTGCCAGCAGTCCCCAGGGGACTGGTGGAAACACCATATATTTT
CDR3 protein: CASSPQGTGGNTIYF